This is a list of T cell receptor beta chains from one sample in a study of blood T cells in healthy people across ages. TCRdb re-derived calls from the 5' RACE reads in MiXCR, one entry per CDR3 protein. The sample shows around 790,000 distinct CDR3 sequences, approximately 48% of them seen only once. The sample taken for sequencing was blood. These receptors all stem from a man aged 55 to 69 in good health. CDR3s include the opening cysteine and the closing phenylalanine or tryptophan. The D gene is left open where the match is weak. The size of a clone is reported for some rows only, either as once, few or many, or as a class for expanded clones.

. | TRBJ2-7 | . | TRBV5-5 | TGTGCCAGCAGTCACTCCGGGACGGACTCCTACGAGCAGTACTTC | CASSHSGTDSYEQYF
few | TRBJ2-5 | TRBD2 | TRBV12-3/TRBV12-4 | TGTGCCAGCAGTAACGGGGGGTACAATGAGCAGTACTTC | CASSNGGYNEQYF
. | TRBJ1-3 | . | TRBV6-5 | TGTGCCAGCAGTGCCGGGGACCGAAACACCATATATTTT | CASSAGDRNTIYF
. | TRBJ1-6 | . | TRBV27 | TGTGCCAGCAGGCCCAGAGGCAGCCGGGTTTCCTACAATTCACCCCTCCACTTT | CASRPRGSRVSYNSPLHF
few | TRBJ2-5 | TRBD2 | TRBV7-9 | TGTGCCAGCAGCTCCTGGATTCGGGGTAGCGGGGGGGAGACCCAGTACTTC | CASSSWIRGSGGETQYF
. | TRBJ1-3 | TRBD1 | TRBV3-1 | TGTGCCAGCAGCCCTTTAAGGGGACAGGGGTCTGGAAACACCATATATTTT | CASSPLRGQGSGNTIYF
once | TRBJ1-2 | TRBD1 | TRBV6-2/TRBV6-3 | TGTGCCAGCAAGAACAGGGGAGACGGCTACACCTTC | CASKNRGDGYTF
many | TRBJ1-2 | . | TRBV20-1 | TGCAGTGCGCCTGGGGTTGACTATGGCTACACCTTC | CSAPGVDYGYTF
few | TRBJ2-3 | . | TRBV10-3 | TGTGCCACCGCGGGGCCAGGGGCTAGCACAGATACGCAGTATTTT | CATAGPGASTDTQYF
few | TRBJ2-4 | TRBD2 | TRBV5-6 | TGTGCCAGCAGCACAACGTCCGGGACTAGCAGGAACATTCAGTACTTC | CASSTTSGTSRNIQYF
. | TRBJ1-4 | . | TRBV9 | TGTGCCAGCAGCGTAGCTCCGGCAGAAGGCGAAAAACTGTTTTTT | CASSVAPAEGEKLFF
few | TRBJ2-7 | . | TRBV6-1 | TGTGCCAGCACCCCGGACCAGCGAGGCTCCTACGAGCAGTACTTC | CASTPDQRGSYEQYF
few | TRBJ1-2 | . | TRBV27 | TGTGCCAGCAGTTCCCGCGGCGGCATGTGGTATGGCTACACCTTC | CASSSRGGMWYGYTF
. | TRBJ2-7 | . | TRBV7-2 | TGTGCCAGCAGCTTAGCGGTCAGGGGGGCCCGATACTACGAGCAGTACTTC | CASSLAVRGARYYEQYF
. | TRBJ2-6 | . | TRBV12-3/TRBV12-4 | TGTGCCAGCAGTCCGATAGCCCCCTCCTCTGGGGCCAACGTCCTGACTTTC | CASSPIAPSSGANVLTF
few | TRBJ1-2 | . | TRBV4-1 | TGCGCCAGCAGCCCCTTGACAGCCTACGGCTACACCTTC | CASSPLTAYGYTF
. | TRBJ2-1 | TRBD1 | TRBV24-1 | TGTGCCACCAGTGATCCAAGACAGGGGGGGCACAATGAGCAGTTCTTC | CATSDPRQGGHNEQFF
. | TRBJ1-6 | TRBD1 | TRBV20-1 | TGCAGTGCTAGAGATCGGAGAGCCGGGACAGATAATTCACCCCTCCACTTT | CSARDRRAGTDNSPLHF
. | TRBJ1-6 | . | TRBV4-3 | TGCGCCAGCAGCCAAGAAAGGGCCGGAGGGGATAATTCACCCCTCCACTTT | CASSQERAGGDNSPLHF
. | TRBJ2-3 | . | TRBV6-6 | TGTGCCAGCAGTCAGAAAAGGGTAGACACGCAGTATTTT | CASSQKRVDTQYF
. | TRBJ2-7 | . | TRBV28 | TGTGCCAGCAGTGGTTTCCCAGGAGTGCTAGGAGGTGAGCAGTACTTC | CASSGFPGVLGGEQYF
. | TRBJ1-5 | TRBD1 | TRBV12-3/TRBV12-4 | TGTGCCAGCACCCTAGAGGGGGCCCAGCAGCCCCAGCATTTT | CASTLEGAQQPQHF
. | TRBJ2-4 | TRBD1 | TRBV10-3 | TGTGCCATCAATGAGTCGGTTGGCAGGGGGTCAGCCAAAAACATTCAGTACTTC | CAINESVGRGSAKNIQYF
. | TRBJ1-4 | . | TRBV15 | TGTGCCTCTATGAGGGTGTTTGAAAAACTGTTTTTT | CASMRVFEKLFF
few | TRBJ2-5 | . | TRBV6-2/TRBV6-3 | TGTGCCAGCAGCTTACTAGTGGAAGAGACCCAGTACTTC | CASSLLVEETQYF
. | TRBJ2-1 | TRBD1 | TRBV10-3 | TGTGCCATCAAACCAGCGGGACAGGGCCTTAATGAGCAGTTCTTC | CAIKPAGQGLNEQFF
. | TRBJ1-2 | . | TRBV7-9 | TGTGCCAGCAGCCAAAGCTGGGCCTATGGCTACACCTTC | CASSQSWAYGYTF
. | TRBJ2-3 | . | TRBV7-2 | TGTGCCAGCAGCTTAGTGTGGGGGGGCCAGGATACGCAGTATTTT | CASSLVWGGQDTQYF
. | TRBJ2-7 | . | TRBV5-1 | TGCGCCAGCAGCTTGGGGGACGGAATCCCGTCCTACAATGAGCAGTACTTC | CASSLGDGIPSYNEQYF
. | TRBJ1-1 | . | TRBV30 | TGTGCCTGGAGTGTGGGCAGGGGTGATGCTGAAGCTTTCTTT | CAWSVGRGDAEAFF
many | TRBJ2-5 | . | TRBV15 | TGTGCCACCAGCAGAGATATAGGGCAAGAGACCCAGTACTTC | CATSRDIGQETQYF
. | TRBJ1-5 | . | TRBV20-1 | TGCAGTGCTAGAGAGAGGGGGTTCCCTCCTCATCAGCCCCAGCATTTT | CSARERGFPPHQPQHF
. | TRBJ2-7 | . | TRBV7-8 | TGTGCCAGCAGCTTACCCCGTCATTCCCCGTACTTC | CASSLPRHSPYF
once | TRBJ1-1 | . | TRBV20-1 | TGCAGTGCTGCAACCGGGAATCAGGGGAACGCTGAAGCTTTCTTT | CSAATGNQGNAEAFF
. | TRBJ2-1 | . | TRBV27 | TGTGCCTGCAGTCATAGGGACGCAGAGCAGTTCTTC | CACSHRDAEQFF
. | TRBJ1-2 | . | TRBV6-2/TRBV6-3 | TGTGCCAGCAGAACCGGGGGACTCTATGGCTACACCTTC | CASRTGGLYGYTF
few | TRBJ1-2 | TRBD1 | TRBV5-1 | TGCGCCAGCAACCCGGACAGGGTTATTCGGGGCTACACCTTC | CASNPDRVIRGYTF
. | TRBJ1-2 | . | TRBV25-1 | TGTGCCAGCAGTGCAGACAGAACAGGCATGGGTGGCTACACCTTC | CASSADRTGMGGYTF
. | TRBJ2-1 | . | TRBV2 | TGTGCCAGCATAGAAACTCGCGGTGAGCAGTTCTTC | CASIETRGEQFF
. | TRBJ2-3 | TRBD1 | TRBV11-2 | TGTGCCAGCAGGTACAGGGGCGGCGGTACGCAGTATTTT | CASRYRGGGTQYF
. | TRBJ1-2 | . | TRBV7-9 | TGTGCCAGCAGCTTAGTGGGTACGGATAGCATTCGGGGCTACACCTTC | CASSLVGTDSIRGYTF
. | TRBJ2-6 | TRBD1 | TRBV27 | TGTGCCAGCACTGGACAGGCCGACTCTGGGGCCAACGTCCTGACTTTC | CASTGQADSGANVLTF
. | TRBJ2-3 | . | TRBV28 | TGTGCCAGCAGTTTACGGGGGACCGGCACAGATACGCAGTATTTT | CASSLRGTGTDTQYF
few | TRBJ1-2 | . | TRBV29-1 | TGCAGCGTCCCCCCGGCAGGGGAGAAGGGCTACACCTTC | CSVPPAGEKGYTF
. | TRBJ1-6 | TRBD1 | TRBV7-3 | TGTGTCAGCAGCATGACAGGGGGCGGATCACCCCTCCACTTT | CVSSMTGGGSPLHF
. | TRBJ2-1 | TRBD2 | TRBV7-9 | TGTGCCAGCAGCGTCGGACTAGCGGGGAGCAATGAGCAGTTCTTC | CASSVGLAGSNEQFF
few | TRBJ2-3 | TRBD2 | TRBV27 | TGTGCCAGCACCCTAGCGGGGGGGGCAGATACGCAGTATTTT | CASTLAGGADTQYF
once | TRBJ2-5 | TRBD2 | TRBV20-1 | TGCAGTGCTAGCCCGTCTAGCGGGGGGTACCAAGAGACCCAGTACTTC | CSASPSSGGYQETQYF
few | TRBJ2-5 | . | TRBV7-9 | TGTGCCAGCAGCCGTCGACTGTTTAATCAAGAGACCCAGTACTTC | CASSRRLFNQETQYF
few | TRBJ1-1 | . | TRBV4-1 | TGCGCCAGCAGCCAAGGGCCGAGGGTGAACACTGAAGCTTTCTTT | CASSQGPRVNTEAFF
few | TRBJ1-6 | . | TRBV3-1 | TGTGCCAGCAGAAAAAGCGGGACGATGGTTTCACCCCTCCACTTT | CASRKSGTMVSPLHF